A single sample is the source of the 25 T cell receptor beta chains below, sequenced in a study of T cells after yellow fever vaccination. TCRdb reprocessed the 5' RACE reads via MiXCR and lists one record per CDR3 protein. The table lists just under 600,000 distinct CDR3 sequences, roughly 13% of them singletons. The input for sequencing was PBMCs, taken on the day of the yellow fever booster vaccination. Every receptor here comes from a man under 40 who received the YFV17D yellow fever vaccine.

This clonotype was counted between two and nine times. CDR3 amino acids: CASGFGTGVNQPQHF. The CDR3 bases are TGTGCCAGCGGGTTTGGGACAGGGGTTAATCAGCCCCAGCATTTT. The rearrangement links TRBV12-3 or TRBV12-4 to TRBJ1-5; TRBD1 aligns across 10 bases. J was trimmed by 4 bases and V by 8 bases; bases with no gene match: 8. The CDR3 loop spans 15 amino acids.

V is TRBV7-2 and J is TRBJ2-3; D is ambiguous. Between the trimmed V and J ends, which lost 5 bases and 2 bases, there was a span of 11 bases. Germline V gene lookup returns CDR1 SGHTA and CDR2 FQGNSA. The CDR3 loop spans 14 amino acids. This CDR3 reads CASSLYSATDTQYF. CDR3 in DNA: TGTGCCAGCAGCCTCTACTCGGCCACAGATACGCAGTATTTT. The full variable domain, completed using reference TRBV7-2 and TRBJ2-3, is GAGVSQSPSNKVTEKGKDVELRCDPISGHTALYWYRQSLGQGLEFLIYFQGNSAPDKSGLPSDRFSAERTGGSVSTLTIQRTQQEDSAVYLCASSLYSATDTQYFGPGTRLTVL.

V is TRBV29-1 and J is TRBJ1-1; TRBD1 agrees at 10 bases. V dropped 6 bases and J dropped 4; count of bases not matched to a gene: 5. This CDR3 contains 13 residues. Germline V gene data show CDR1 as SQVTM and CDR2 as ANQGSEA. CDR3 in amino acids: CSVARDRGTEAFF. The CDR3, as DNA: TGCAGCGTCGCCCGGGACAGGGGCACTGAAGCTTTCTTT.

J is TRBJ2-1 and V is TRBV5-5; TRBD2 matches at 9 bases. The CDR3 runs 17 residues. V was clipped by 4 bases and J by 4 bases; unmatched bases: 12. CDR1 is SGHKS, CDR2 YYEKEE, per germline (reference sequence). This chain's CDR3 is CASSGNQVLAGYNEQFF. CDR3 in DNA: TGTGCCAGCAGCGGCAACCAGGTGCTAGCGGGATACAATGAGCAGTTCTTC. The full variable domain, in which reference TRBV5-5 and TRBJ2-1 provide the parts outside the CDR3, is DAGVTQSPTHLIKTRGQQVTLRCSPISGHKSVSWYQQVLGQGPQFIFQYYEKEERGRGNFPDRFSARQFPNYSSELNVNALLLGDSALYLCASSGNQVLAGYNEQFFGPGTRLTVL.

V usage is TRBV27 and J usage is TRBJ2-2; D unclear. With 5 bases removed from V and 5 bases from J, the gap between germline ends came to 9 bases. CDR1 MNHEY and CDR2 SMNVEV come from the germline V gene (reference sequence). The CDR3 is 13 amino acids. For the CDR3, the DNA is TGTGCCAGCAGTCGCTCCTTAACCGGGGAGCTGTTTTTT. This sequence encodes CASSRSLTGELFF.

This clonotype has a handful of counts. CDR3 DNA sequence: TGTGCCAGCAGCCAACGGGACAGGAACACTGAAGCTTTCTTT. Protein sequence: CASSQRDRNTEAFF. The gene calls are TRBV3-1 and TRBJ1-1, with 7 bases matching TRBD1. The CDR3 runs 14 residues. The germline V gene encodes CDR1 LGHDT and CDR2 YNNKEL (reference sequence). After removal of 2 bases from V and 1 base from J, the junction contained 1 base not matched to a gene. Using reference TRBV3-1 and TRBJ1-1 for the parts outside the CDR3, the full variable domain is DTAVSQTPKYLVTQMGNDKSIKCEQNLGHDTMYWYKQDSKKFLKIMFSYNNKELIINETVPNRFSPKSPDKAHLNLHINSLELGDSAVYFCASSQRDRNTEAFFGQGTRLTVV.

DNA for the CDR3: TGTGCCAGCAGCTTAGAGGACGGCGTGCCGTACTTC. As protein: CASSLEDGVPYF. V gene TRBV7-9 combines with J gene TRBJ2-4; D not resolved. The V and J ends lost 1 base and 15 bases respectively, with 13 bases between them. Germline V gives CDR1 SEHNR, CDR2 FQNEAQ (reference sequence). The CDR3 is 12 residues long.

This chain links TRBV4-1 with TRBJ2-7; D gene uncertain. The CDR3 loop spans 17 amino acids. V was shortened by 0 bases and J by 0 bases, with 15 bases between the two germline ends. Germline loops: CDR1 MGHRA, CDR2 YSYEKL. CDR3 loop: CASSQDPLGGVSYEQYF. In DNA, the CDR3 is TGCGCCAGCAGCCAAGATCCCCTTGGTGGCGTCTCCTACGAGCAGTACTTC.

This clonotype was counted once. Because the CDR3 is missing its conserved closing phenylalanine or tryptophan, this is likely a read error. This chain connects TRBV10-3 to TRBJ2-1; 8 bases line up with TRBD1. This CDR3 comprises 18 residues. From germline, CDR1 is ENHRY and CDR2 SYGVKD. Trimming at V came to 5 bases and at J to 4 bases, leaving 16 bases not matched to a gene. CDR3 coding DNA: TGTGCCATCAGTACCAGATTGGGACAGGCTGGGGATTACAATGAGCAGTTCTCC. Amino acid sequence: CAISTRLGQAGDYNEQFS.

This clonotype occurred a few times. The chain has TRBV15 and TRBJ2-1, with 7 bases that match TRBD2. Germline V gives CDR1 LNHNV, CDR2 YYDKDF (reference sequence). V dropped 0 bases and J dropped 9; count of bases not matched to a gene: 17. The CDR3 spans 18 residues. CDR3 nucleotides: TGTGCCACCAGCAGAGATAGGGGACCCTACGGGGAGGGAGGTGAGCAGTTCTTC. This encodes CATSRDRGPYGEGGEQFF.

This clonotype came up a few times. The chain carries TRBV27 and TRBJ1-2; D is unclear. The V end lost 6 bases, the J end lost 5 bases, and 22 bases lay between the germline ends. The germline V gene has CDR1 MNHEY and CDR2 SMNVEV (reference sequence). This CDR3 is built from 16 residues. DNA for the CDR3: TGTGCCAGCAGCAGTCTTTTCGGTCCTAAGTCGTATGGCTACACCTTC. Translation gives CASSSLFGPKSYGYTF.

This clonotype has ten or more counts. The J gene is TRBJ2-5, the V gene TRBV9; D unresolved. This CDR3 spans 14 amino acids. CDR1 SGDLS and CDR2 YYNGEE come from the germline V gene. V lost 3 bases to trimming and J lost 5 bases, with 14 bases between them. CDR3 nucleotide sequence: TGTGCCAGCAGCGCCAATATAGCCCCCGAGACCCAGTACTTC. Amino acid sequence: CASSANIAPETQYF.

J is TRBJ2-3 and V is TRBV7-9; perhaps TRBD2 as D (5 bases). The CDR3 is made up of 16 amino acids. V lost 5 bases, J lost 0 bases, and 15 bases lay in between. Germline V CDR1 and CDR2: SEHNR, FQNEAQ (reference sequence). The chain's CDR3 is CASSPYGLVSTDTQYF. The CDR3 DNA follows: TGTGCCAGCAGCCCTTACGGACTCGTGAGCACAGATACGCAGTATTTT.

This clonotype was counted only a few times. In DNA, the CDR3 is TGTGCCAGCAGTCAGGGACAGTATAGCAATCAGCCCCAGCATTTT. Protein product: CASSQGQYSNQPQHF. The chain combines TRBV7-2 with TRBJ1-5, with 7 positions matching TRBD1. CDR3 size: 15 residues. Germline V gene sequence: CDR1 SGHTA, CDR2 FQGNSA. The V segment lost 6 bases and the J segment 0 bases; nucleotides outside the gene matches: 5. Based on the CDR3 plus reference TRBV7-2 and TRBJ1-5, the full variable domain is GAGVSQSPSNKVTEKGKDVELRCDPISGHTALYWYRQSLGQGLEFLIYFQGNSAPDKSGLPSDRFSAERTGGSVSTLTIQRTQQEDSAVYLCASSQGQYSNQPQHFGDGTRLSIL.

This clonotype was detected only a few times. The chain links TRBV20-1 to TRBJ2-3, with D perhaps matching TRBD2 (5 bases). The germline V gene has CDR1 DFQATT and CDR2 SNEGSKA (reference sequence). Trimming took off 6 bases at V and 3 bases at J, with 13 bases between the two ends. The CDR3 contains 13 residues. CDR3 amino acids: CSARTPGTDTQYF. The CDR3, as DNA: TGCAGTGCAAGGACTCCCGGAACAGATACGCAGTATTTT.

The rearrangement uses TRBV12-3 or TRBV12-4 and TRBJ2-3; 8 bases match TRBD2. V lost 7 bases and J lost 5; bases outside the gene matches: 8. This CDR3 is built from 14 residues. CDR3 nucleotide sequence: TGTGCCAGCATCATAGGGCTAGCGGGAGATACGCAGTATTTT. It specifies CASIIGLAGDTQYF.

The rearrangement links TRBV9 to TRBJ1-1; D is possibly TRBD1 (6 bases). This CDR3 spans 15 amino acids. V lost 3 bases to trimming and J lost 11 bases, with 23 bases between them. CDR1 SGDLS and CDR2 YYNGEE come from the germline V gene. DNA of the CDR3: TGTGCCAGCAGCGACCTTCTGACCTCAGCCGGGGGCGCTTTCTTT. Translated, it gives CASSDLLTSAGGAFF.

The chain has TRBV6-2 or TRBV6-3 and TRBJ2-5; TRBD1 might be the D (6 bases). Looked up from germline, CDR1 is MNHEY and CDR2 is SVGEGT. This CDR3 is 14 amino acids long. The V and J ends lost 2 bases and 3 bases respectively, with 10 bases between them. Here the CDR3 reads CASSYGGREETQYF. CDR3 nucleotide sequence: TGTGCCAGCAGTTACGGGGGCAGAGAAGAGACCCAGTACTTC.

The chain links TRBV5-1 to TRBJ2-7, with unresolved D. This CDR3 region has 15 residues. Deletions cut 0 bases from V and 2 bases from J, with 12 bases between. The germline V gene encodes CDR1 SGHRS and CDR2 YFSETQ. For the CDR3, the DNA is TGCGCCAGCAGCTTGGAAACGGGCTCAACCTACGAGCAGTACTTC. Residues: CASSLETGSTYEQYF. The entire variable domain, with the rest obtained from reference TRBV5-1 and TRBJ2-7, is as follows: KAGVTQTPRYLIKTRGQQVTLSCSPISGHRSVSWYQQTPGQGLQFLFEYFSETQRNKGNFPGRFSGRQFSNSRSEMNVSTLELGDSALYLCASSLETGSTYEQYFGPGTRLTVT.

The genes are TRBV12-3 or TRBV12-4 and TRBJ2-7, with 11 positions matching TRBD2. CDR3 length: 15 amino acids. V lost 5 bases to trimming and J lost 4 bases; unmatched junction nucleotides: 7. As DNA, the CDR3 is TGTGCCAGCAGTCCAGGGGCTAGCGGGGGGTACGAGCAGTACTTC. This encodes CASSPGASGGYEQYF.

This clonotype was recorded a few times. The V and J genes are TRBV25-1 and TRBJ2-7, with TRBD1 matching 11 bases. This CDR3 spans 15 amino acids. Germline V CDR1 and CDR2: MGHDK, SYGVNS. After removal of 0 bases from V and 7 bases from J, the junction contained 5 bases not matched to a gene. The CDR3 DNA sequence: TGTGCCAGCAGTGAATACGGGACAGGGGGTTATGAGCAGTACTTC. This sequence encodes CASSEYGTGGYEQYF.

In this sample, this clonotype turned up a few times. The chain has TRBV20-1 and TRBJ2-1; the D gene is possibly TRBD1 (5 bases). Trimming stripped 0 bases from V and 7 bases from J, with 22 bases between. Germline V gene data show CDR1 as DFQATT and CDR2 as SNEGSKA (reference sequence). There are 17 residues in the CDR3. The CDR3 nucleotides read TGCAGTGCTAGAGATCTCGGTTTAGGGGCCTTAGCAAATGAGCAGTTCTTC. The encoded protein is CSARDLGLGALANEQFF.

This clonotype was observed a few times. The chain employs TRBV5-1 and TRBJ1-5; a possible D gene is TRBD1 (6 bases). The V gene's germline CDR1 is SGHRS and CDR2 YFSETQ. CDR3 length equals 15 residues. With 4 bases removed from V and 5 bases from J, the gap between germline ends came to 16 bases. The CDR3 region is CASSISPGQDQPQHF. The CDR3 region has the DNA TGCGCCAGCAGCATCTCTCCGGGACAAGATCAGCCCCAGCATTTT. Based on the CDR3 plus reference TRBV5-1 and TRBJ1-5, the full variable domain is KAGVTQTPRYLIKTRGQQVTLSCSPISGHRSVSWYQQTPGQGLQFLFEYFSETQRNKGNFPGRFSGRQFSNSRSEMNVSTLELGDSALYLCASSISPGQDQPQHFGDGTRLSIL.

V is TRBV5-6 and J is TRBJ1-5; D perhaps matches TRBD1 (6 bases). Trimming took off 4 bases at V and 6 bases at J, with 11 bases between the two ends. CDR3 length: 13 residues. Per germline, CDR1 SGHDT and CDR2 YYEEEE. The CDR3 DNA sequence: TGTGCCAGCAGCGCTGACAGGATTCAGCCCCAGCATTTT. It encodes CASSADRIQPQHF.

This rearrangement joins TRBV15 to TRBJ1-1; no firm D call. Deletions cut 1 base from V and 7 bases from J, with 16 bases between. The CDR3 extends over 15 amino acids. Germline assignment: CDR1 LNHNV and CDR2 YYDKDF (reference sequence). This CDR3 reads CATSRVEGPSGEAFF. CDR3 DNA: TGTGCCACCAGCAGAGTTGAGGGTCCAAGCGGTGAAGCTTTCTTT.